This T cell receptor beta chain was profiled in a study of T cells in Graves' hyperthyroidism and ophthalmopathy. Background on the study: Peripheral blood was obtained at initial diagnosis, preceding any treatment. Study observations and caveats: Ophthalmopathy cases were set apart from stable hyperthyroidism by a 13 V-J model.

This clonotype was seen many times. As yet, its antigen is unknown. Graves' hyperthyroidism is called stable when ophthalmopathy does not progress within 18 months. Uncontrolled infections, other autoimmune diseases, pregnancy or lactation led to exclusion of patients. It was RNA transcripts that yielded the amplified TCR beta CDR3 regions. Carried out on the TCR CDR3, a first-round RT-PCR used the HTBI primer set. Each CDR3 protein is one row after TCRdb ran MiXCR on the multiplex PCR reads. The sample has about 700,000 distinct CDR3 sequences, less than 15% seen once; the top ten hold about a tenth. CDR1 is SGHNT, CDR2 YYREEE, per germline (reference sequence). With 4 bases removed from V and 0 bases from J, the gap between germline ends came to 14 bases. The CDR3 spans 15 residues.

The sample comprised blood. This chain joins TRBV5-4 and TRBJ2-7; D tentatively reads TRBD1 or TRBD2 (5 bases each). This clonotype was sampled from a woman aged 18-29 years with Graves' hyperthyroidism. CDR3 amino acids: CASSQDQGTSYEQYF. CDR3 sequence (DNA): TGTGCCAGCAGCCAGGATCAAGGGACCTCCTACGAGCAGTACTTC.